These 32 T cell receptor beta chains originate from one sample sequenced in a study of human T cells and chemical hapten exposure. TCRdb reanalysed the 5' RACE reads using MiXCR and keeps one entry per CDR3 protein. The sample comprises about 120,000 distinct CDR3 sequences, roughly 18% of which are singletons, and around 2.7% rests with the top ten. Unfractionated whole blood was the source from which total RNA was extracted. Every receptor here comes from a human donor in good health.

This sequence joins TRBV29-1 and TRBJ2-7; the D call may be TRBD1 or TRBD2 (5 bases each). Germline V gene sequence: CDR1 SQVTM, CDR2 ANQGSEA. Trimming removed 7 bases at V and 6 bases at J, with 16 bases between. The CDR3 contains 12 residues. CDR3 in amino acids: CSGAGDGPEQYF. In DNA, the CDR3 is TGCAGCGGGGCTGGGGACGGACCCGAGCAGTACTTC.

The chain couples TRBV28 to TRBJ2-7, with a tentative D call TRBD2 (6 bases). Germline CDR1 reads MDHEN; CDR2 reads SYDVKM. This CDR3 contains 15 residues. V was cut by 8 bases and J by 1 base, with 18 bases left in between. Here the CDR3 reads CASRPSGGPSYEQYF. The CDR3 bases are TGTGCCAGCCGTCCCTCCGGGGGACCGTCCTACGAGCAGTACTTC.

V is TRBV20-1 and J is TRBJ2-7; 7 bases map to TRBD2. CDR1 and CDR2 (germline): DFQATT, SNEGSKA (reference sequence). CDR3 length: 15 residues. The V and J ends lost 3 bases and 2 bases, in that order; junction bases with no gene match: 10. In nucleotides, the CDR3 is TGCAGTGCTAGTTCTTCTCGCGGGAGCGCCTACGAGCAGTACTTC. Protein sequence: CSASSSRGSAYEQYF.

This clonotype has a handful of counts. This chain uses TRBV20-1 with TRBJ2-7; TRBD1 agrees at 7 bases. V lost 1 base to trimming and J lost 1 base; unmatched junction nucleotides: 4. CDR3 length equals 14 residues. Looked up from germline, CDR1 is DFQATT and CDR2 is SNEGSKA (reference sequence). CDR3 in DNA: TGCAGTGCTAGAGTCCACAGGGGATCCTACGAGCAGTACTTC. It is translated as CSARVHRGSYEQYF.

CDR3 DNA: TGTGCCAGCAGTTTCGCGGGTAGGAGGCGAGCTTTCTTT. The encoded protein is CASSFAGRRRAFF. The J gene is TRBJ1-1, the V gene TRBV27; D gene unclear. Germline V gene data show CDR1 as MNHEY and CDR2 as SMNVEV (reference sequence). The CDR3 contains 13 residues. With 3 bases removed from V and 10 bases from J, the gap between germline ends came to 15 bases.

This chain links TRBV5-4 with TRBJ2-3; TRBD1 or TRBD2 may be the D gene (6 bases each). Trimming left V 1 base short and J 8 bases short, with 23 bases between. The CDR3 consists of 17 residues. Germline CDR1 and CDR2: SGHNT and YYREEE (reference sequence). The DNA for the CDR3 is TGTGCCAGCAGCTTGCTTGGAGGGGGTGTGTTTGGAGGTACGCAGTATTTT. Amino acid sequence: CASSLLGGGVFGGTQYF.

This clonotype was seen more than once but under ten times. Written as DNA, the CDR3 is TGTGCCAGCAGATTGTTCAGGGGCCCGATCTACGAGCAGTACTTC. Encoded protein: CASRLFRGPIYEQYF. V is TRBV28 and J is TRBJ2-7, with D possibly matching TRBD1 (6 bases). The CDR3 covers 15 residues. V lost 6 bases and J 3 bases, leaving 18 bases between the germline ends. CDR1 MDHEN and CDR2 SYDVKM come from the germline V gene.

This clonotype was picked up a small number of times. The chain uses TRBV2 and TRBJ2-3; TRBD1 agrees at 11 bases. CDR3 length: 14 amino acids. Germline V gene lookup returns CDR1 SNHLY and CDR2 FYNNEI. The V and J ends lost 10 bases and 0 bases, in that order; junction bases with no gene match: 3. DNA for the CDR3: TGTGCCAACGGACAGGGGGCTAGCACAGATACGCAGTATTTT. It is translated as CANGQGASTDTQYF.

This chain uses TRBV19 with TRBJ2-5; 13 nucleotides align to TRBD2. With 4 bases clipped from V and 4 bases from J, the junction kept 9 bases outside the gene matches. Germline CDR1 LNHDA, CDR2 SQIVND (reference sequence). The CDR3 loop spans 17 amino acids. For the CDR3, the DNA is TGTGCCAGTAGTAGGACTAGCGGGAGTCCCGCTGGAGAGACCCAGTACTTC. Amino acid sequence: CASSRTSGSPAGETQYF.

V usage is TRBV5-1 and J usage is TRBJ1-1; TRBD1 is a possible D gene (5 bases). Trimming removed 4 bases from V and 5 bases from J, with 18 bases in between. Per the germline V gene, CDR1 is SGHRS and CDR2 is YFSETQ. The CDR3 covers 15 residues. The CDR3 spells CASSGNAGLDTEAFF. CDR3 nucleotide sequence: TGCGCCAGCAGCGGGAACGCAGGGTTAGATACTGAAGCTTTCTTT.

The J gene is TRBJ1-3, the V gene TRBV10-3; D is unresolved. This CDR3 spans 14 amino acids. V lost 3 bases to trimming and J lost 3 bases, with 9 bases between them. Germline loops: CDR1 ENHRY, CDR2 SYGVKD. CDR3: CAISERGSGNTIYF. The DNA for the CDR3 is TGTGCCATCAGTGAACGGGGTAGTGGAAACACCATATATTTT.

The chain employs TRBV7-9 and TRBJ2-3; 9 bases are a match to TRBD1. The germline gives CDR1 SEHNR, CDR2 FQNEAQ (reference sequence). The CDR3 spans 20 residues. V shed 3 bases, J shed 0 bases, and the junction held 16 bases outside the gene matches. The CDR3 spells CASSLQSGQGPLYSTDTQYF. For the CDR3, the DNA is TGTGCCAGCAGCTTGCAGTCGGGACAGGGACCTCTTTATAGCACAGATACGCAGTATTTT.

The chain has TRBV2 and TRBJ1-5, with D maybe TRBD1 (6 bases). Germline assignment: CDR1 SNHLY and CDR2 FYNNEI. The CDR3 totals 18 residues. The V end was cut by 0 bases, the J end by 5 bases, with 20 bases between. As DNA, the CDR3 is TGTGCCAGCAGTGAAGCCCTGGGGGCGGGGTATTCGGATCAGCCCCAGCATTTT. Translation: CASSEALGAGYSDQPQHF.

The rearrangement joins TRBV6-5 to TRBJ2-7; TRBD1 matches 12 bases. Germline assignment: CDR1 MNHEY and CDR2 SVGAGI. The CDR3 runs to 15 residues. V dropped 7 bases and J dropped 7; count of bases not matched to a gene: 11. This chain's CDR3 is CASKRGGQGAWEQYF. CDR3 coding DNA: TGTGCCAGCAAGAGAGGGGGACAGGGGGCATGGGAGCAGTACTTC.

This chain uses TRBV5-6 with TRBJ1-2; unclear D gene. The V gene's germline CDR1 is SGHDT and CDR2 YYEEEE. CDR3 length: 14 residues. V lost 0 bases to trimming and J lost 4 bases, with 10 bases between them. DNA of the CDR3: TGTGCCAGCAGCTTGGTCGCGCCCTCCTATGGCTACACCTTC. Its translation: CASSLVAPSYGYTF.

The rearrangement uses TRBV4-2 and TRBJ1-1; D uncertain. The ends were cut back, 0 bases at V and 3 bases at J, with 17 bases in the middle. CDR3 size: 17 residues. Germline loops: CDR1 LGHNA, CDR2 YNFKEQ. CDR3 coding DNA: TGTGCCAGCAGCCAAGATCGGAGGGCGGGCTGGGACACTGAAGCTTTCTTT. Residues: CASSQDRRAGWDTEAFF.

The chain recombines TRBV7-2 with TRBJ2-6; TRBD1 matches at 9 bases. The CDR3 runs to 16 residues. J lost 5 bases, V lost 1 base, and 3 bases had no gene match. Germline CDR1 is SGHTA and CDR2 is FQGNSA. CDR3: CASSLDGTGWANVLTF. Written as DNA, the CDR3 is TGTGCCAGCAGCTTAGACGGGACAGGGTGGGCCAACGTCCTGACTTTC. The entire variable domain, with the rest obtained from reference TRBV7-2 and TRBJ2-6, is as follows: GAGVSQSPSNKVTEKGKDVELRCDPISGHTALYWYRQSLGQGLEFLIYFQGNSAPDKSGLPSDRFSAERTGGSVSTLTIQRTQQEDSAVYLCASSLDGTGWANVLTFGAGSRLTVL.

This clonotype has a handful of counts. J is TRBJ2-3 and V is TRBV6-1, with D possibly matching TRBD2 (6 bases). Trimming stripped 2 bases from V and 6 bases from J, with 15 bases between. Germline V lookup: CDR1 MNHNS, CDR2 SASEGT. This CDR3 spans 15 amino acids. In nucleotides, the CDR3 is TGTGCCAGCAGTGAAATTGGGGGAGGATCGGATACGCAGTATTTT. Translated, it gives CASSEIGGGSDTQYF.

V is TRBV28 and J is TRBJ1-1; tentatively, D is TRBD1 (5 bases). The CDR3 sequence is 14 residues long. CDR1 is MDHEN and CDR2 is SYDVKM in the germline V gene. Trimming removed 2 bases from V and 6 bases from J, with 13 bases in between. The CDR3 DNA reads as TGTGCCAGCAGTTTAGGGCAGGGTCAGGCTGAAGCTTTCTTT. It codes for CASSLGQGQAEAFF.

CDR3 region: CASRWTEADTQYF. Written as DNA, the CDR3 is TGTGCCAGCAGGTGGACAGAGGCAGATACGCAGTATTTT. The V gene is TRBV7-9, the J gene TRBJ2-3, with D possibly TRBD1 on 6 matching bases. Per germline, CDR1 SEHNR and CDR2 FQNEAQ (reference sequence). With 6 bases removed from V and 4 bases from J, the gap between germline ends came to 11 bases. The CDR3 length is 13 residues.

This rearrangement joins TRBV28 to TRBJ1-2; D is perhaps TRBD1 (5 bases). Germline values: CDR1 MDHEN, CDR2 SYDVKM. The CDR3 extends over 15 amino acids. The ends were cut back, 7 bases at V and 5 bases at J, with 20 bases in the middle. The CDR3 nucleotides read TGTGCCAGCACGGGGACCCCCACCAGGGCTTATGGCTACACCTTC. Its protein product is CASTGTPTRAYGYTF.

The chain links TRBV6-1 to TRBJ2-5; possible D gene TRBD2, 5 bases. This CDR3 contains 12 residues. The V end lost 3 bases, the J end lost 4 bases, and 6 bases lay between the germline ends. The V gene's germline CDR1 is MNHNS and CDR2 SASEGT. For the CDR3, the DNA is TGTGCCAGCAGTGATCGGGGAGAGACCCAGTACTTC. Protein product: CASSDRGETQYF.

This clonotype has a handful of counts. The chain carries TRBV12-3 or TRBV12-4 and TRBJ1-2; D is uncertain. This CDR3 contains 13 residues. With 7 bases removed from V and 4 bases from J, the gap between germline ends came to 13 bases. The CDR3 bases are TGTGCCAGCACCCCATCCCCCCTCTATGGCTACACCTTC. It specifies CASTPSPLYGYTF.

Only a few counts were recorded for this clonotype. This chain uses TRBV18 with TRBJ1-1; D remains unclear. The germline V gene has CDR1 KGHSH and CDR2 LQKENI. The CDR3 is made up of 15 amino acids. The V end was cut by 6 bases, the J end by 0 bases, with 14 bases between. DNA of the CDR3: TGTGCCAGCTCCCAGCCAGGCAGGATGAACACTGAAGCTTTCTTT. Encoded protein: CASSQPGRMNTEAFF.

V and J are TRBV3-1 and TRBJ1-5; 8 nucleotides align to TRBD1. Trimming took 3 bases from V and 9 from J; bases not matched to a gene: 4. Germline CDR1 LGHDT, CDR2 YNNKEL (reference sequence). The CDR3 covers 13 residues. DNA of the CDR3: TGTGCCAGCAGCCAGACAGGGGATCGGCCCCAGCATTTT. It is translated as CASSQTGDRPQHF.

V and J are TRBV5-5 and TRBJ1-3; 8 bases line up with TRBD1. Germline V gene sequence: CDR1 SGHKS, CDR2 YYEKEE (reference sequence). This CDR3 spans 14 amino acids. J lost 6 bases, V lost 2 bases, and 4 bases had no gene match. DNA for the CDR3: TGTGCCAGCAGCTTTATCCAGGGGGCAAACACCATATATTTT. Translation gives CASSFIQGANTIYF.

This clonotype was observed a handful of times. The rearrangement links TRBV19 to TRBJ2-1; D perhaps matches TRBD2 (6 bases). In germline, CDR1 is LNHDA, CDR2 SQIVND (reference sequence). V lost 6 bases, J lost 7 bases, and 10 bases lay in between. The CDR3 spans 12 residues. The CDR3 bases are TGTGCCAGTAGCCGGGGGTGGAATGAGCAGTTCTTC. Amino acid sequence: CASSRGWNEQFF.

The V and J genes are TRBV20-1 and TRBJ2-1, with D perhaps TRBD2 (6 bases). Trimming took off 6 bases at V and 7 bases at J, with 13 bases between the two ends. The germline V gene encodes CDR1 DFQATT and CDR2 SNEGSKA (reference sequence). This CDR3 has 12 residues. The CDR3 nucleotides are TGCAGTGCGGAGGGAGTTGGAAATGAGCAGTTCTTC. It is translated as CSAEGVGNEQFF.

The genes are TRBV6-5 and TRBJ2-7, with 13 bases that match TRBD2. J was trimmed by 9 bases and V by 10 bases; bases with no gene match: 12. Germline loops: CDR1 MNHEY, CDR2 SVGAGI. This CDR3 region has 14 residues. In DNA form, the CDR3 reads TGTGCCATAGGCGCAAGGACTAGCGGGAGTTTGCAGTACTTC. It specifies CAIGARTSGSLQYF.

This CDR3 is CAISAGGMGSYNEQFF. In DNA form, the CDR3 reads TGTGCCATCAGCGCCGGGGGCATGGGGTCCTACAATGAGCAGTTCTTC. This chain joins TRBV10-3 and TRBJ2-1, with D tentatively TRBD1 or TRBD2 (6 bases each). Per germline, CDR1 ENHRY and CDR2 SYGVKD. The V gene lost 6 bases and the J gene lost 1 base, with 16 bases spanning the gap. The CDR3 extends over 16 amino acids.

This clonotype has only a few counts. For the CDR3, the DNA is TGTGCCAGCAGCTTAGGCCCTTTGGTTCTGACAGGAAGACCCTACGAGCAGTACTTC. Translation: CASSLGPLVLTGRPYEQYF. The genes are TRBV13 and TRBJ2-7; D may be TRBD1 (6 bases). The germline CDR1 and CDR2 sequences are PRHDT and FYEKMQ (reference sequence). Trimming removed 0 bases at V and 2 bases at J, with 23 bases between. This CDR3 is 19 amino acids long.

V gene TRBV5-1 combines with J gene TRBJ2-3; 8 bases map to TRBD1. Germline CDR1 and CDR2: SGHRS and YFSETQ. The CDR3 contains 16 residues. The ends lost 0 bases at V and 2 bases at J; junction bases unmatched: 5. The CDR3 here is CASSLVGQVDTDTQYF. DNA for the CDR3: TGCGCCAGCAGCTTGGTGGGACAGGTGGACACAGATACGCAGTATTTT.